Listed below are T cell receptor beta chains from one sample, sequenced in a study of chemoradiotherapy in HPV16-positive cancers. Assay used: immunoSEQ multiplex PCR; TCRdb lists only in-frame clones, some missing. Of 53,000 or so clones listed, roughly 90% are singletons. Here the sequenced sample was blood, taken from a patient who underwent chemoradiotherapy. Receptors were obtained from a human donor with HPV-associated anogenital cancer. CDR3s include the opening cysteine and the closing phenylalanine or tryptophan. D genes are given only for firm matches.

D gene: TRBD2
V gene: TRBV6-6
J gene: TRBJ2-3
CDR3 protein: CASSPQLAGDLDTQYF

D gene: TRBD1
V gene: TRBV7-9
J gene: TRBJ2-5
CDR3 protein: CASGTGTETQYF

D gene: TRBD1
V gene: TRBV4-3
J gene: -
CDR3 protein: CASSQGPGQVPYEQYF

D gene: -
V gene: TRBV18
J gene: TRBJ1-5
CDR3 protein: CASSPQGGGQPQHF

D gene: -
V gene: TRBV6-5
J gene: TRBJ1-1
CDR3 protein: CASSATARARTEAFF

D gene: -
V gene: TRBV6-5
J gene: TRBJ1-2
CDR3 protein: CASSLPPGRMYGYTF

D gene: -
V gene: TRBV9
J gene: TRBJ2-1
CDR3 protein: CASSVELPNEQFF

D gene: -
V gene: TRBV7-3
J gene: TRBJ2-5
CDR3 protein: CASSQGGLQETQYF

D gene: TRBD1
V gene: TRBV30
J gene: TRBJ1-2
CDR3 protein: CAWVRVPGTERYTF

D gene: TRBD1
V gene: TRBV6-1
J gene: TRBJ2-7
CDR3 protein: CASFRDRGRSYEQYF

D gene: -
V gene: TRBV7-6
J gene: TRBJ1-1
CDR3 protein: CASSSGPGGLAFF

D gene: -
V gene: TRBV7-2
J gene: TRBJ1-2
CDR3 protein: CASAGRGFSNYGYTF

D gene: TRBD2
V gene: TRBV5-6
J gene: TRBJ2-7
CDR3 protein: CASSWRLAGVGEQYF

D gene: -
V gene: TRBV5-6
J gene: TRBJ2-7
CDR3 protein: CASSSRRNHEQYF

D gene: TRBD1
V gene: TRBV19
J gene: TRBJ2-7
CDR3 protein: CASKVGPGQGGYEQYF

D gene: -
V gene: TRBV29-1
J gene: TRBJ2-5
CDR3 protein: CSVVRGGKETQYF

D gene: TRBD2
V gene: TRBV5-6
J gene: TRBJ2-3
CDR3 protein: CASSWEVAVSGSGLDTQYF

D gene: -
V gene: TRBV7-2
J gene: TRBJ1-1
CDR3 protein: CASSLVLGNTEAFF

D gene: TRBD1
V gene: TRBV11-2
J gene: TRBJ1-4
CDR3 protein: CASSLTAGTGDEKLFF

D gene: TRBD2
V gene: TRBV15
J gene: TRBJ2-7
CDR3 protein: CATSDAGGEQYF

D gene: -
V gene: TRBV11-1
J gene: TRBJ1-1
CDR3 protein: CASSEGEYTEAFF

D gene: -
V gene: TRBV19
J gene: TRBJ1-2
CDR3 protein: CASSGGTEGYYGYTF

D gene: -
V gene: TRBV5-6
J gene: TRBJ1-1
CDR3 protein: CASSEYRETNTEAFF

D gene: TRBD2
V gene: TRBV5-1
J gene: TRBJ2-3
CDR3 protein: CASSLAGTSGRGRGTQYF

D gene: TRBD2
V gene: TRBV5-1
J gene: TRBJ2-1
CDR3 protein: CASSPGTSGIYNEQFF

D gene: -
V gene: TRBV7-8
J gene: TRBJ2-7
CDR3 protein: CASSYGDYEQYF

D gene: -
V gene: TRBV6-5
J gene: TRBJ1-2
CDR3 protein: CASGGGGGYGYTF

D gene: TRBD1
V gene: TRBV7-6
J gene: TRBJ1-2
CDR3 protein: CASSLALGTGGDYTF

D gene: TRBD2
V gene: TRBV5-4
J gene: TRBJ2-7
CDR3 protein: CASSPGLAGAQYF

D gene: -
V gene: TRBV9
J gene: TRBJ1-2
CDR3 protein: CASRRGGAAANYGYTF

D gene: TRBD1
V gene: TRBV6-4
J gene: TRBJ2-2
CDR3 protein: CASTLGTGDTGELFF

D gene: -
V gene: TRBV5-5
J gene: TRBJ1-1
CDR3 protein: CASSVGHEAFF

D gene: -
V gene: TRBV6-5
J gene: TRBJ2-7
CDR3 protein: CASSPGGGGEQYF

D gene: TRBD2
V gene: TRBV7-2
J gene: TRBJ2-3
CDR3 protein: CASQPGGSAGDTDTQYF

D gene: TRBD2
V gene: TRBV7-2
J gene: TRBJ2-3
CDR3 protein: CASSFRGGHSDTQYF